This T cell receptor (beta chain) was identified during a study of blood T cell repertoires in COVID-19. In the study overall: Italy, Spain and the United States were the sources of the convalescent and acute COVID-19 samples.

Some clones are missing from TCRdb's copy, which holds only in-frame ones; the method was immunoSEQ multiplex PCR. Altogether approximately 110,000 clones are present, approximately 85% being singletons, with the ten largest covering 2% to 2.5%. The sample was peripheral blood. The receptor was isolated from a human donor in a cohort sampled during active COVID-19.

CDR3 in amino acids: CAGVGVAYNEQFF. CDR3 sequence (DNA): TGTGCCGGGGTAGGGGTCGCCTACAATGAGCAGTTCTTC. The rearrangement uses TRBV9 and TRBJ2-1; D is perhaps TRBD1 (5 bases). This CDR3 is 13 amino acids long. Germline CDR1 is SGDLS and CDR2 is YYNGEE. V was shortened by 10 bases and J by 2 bases, with 13 bases between the two germline ends.